These 18 T cell receptor beta chains came from one sample sequenced in a study of T cell responses to AZD1222 COVID-19 vaccine (dated by TCRdb to the early 2020s). Reading the label with the study, this specimen's time point is: baseline before first vaccination. The library was built by means of the immunoSEQ multiplex PCR assay. As stored in TCRdb, this immuneACCESS dataset retains in-frame rearrangements with V and J assigned. A fraction of the clones does not appear; measured against another copy, unresolved V genes explain less than half of the discrepancy, and the remainder lacks a known reason. Present in this sample are over 70,000 clones, roughly 85% of which were seen just once. The ten largest clones represent just over 20% of the sample. The material sequenced was peripheral blood, taken on day 0 of AZD1222 vaccination. Source of these receptors: an adult in good health.

The gene calls are TRBV7-9 and TRBJ2-3, with D possibly TRBD2 on 5 matching bases. Germline V gene sequence: CDR1 SEHNR, CDR2 FQNEAQ (reference sequence). Trimming stripped 5 bases from V and 2 bases from J, with 14 bases between. The CDR3 contains 15 residues. The CDR3: CASSDPAATTDTQYF. CDR3 in DNA: TGTGCCAGCAGCGACCCAGCGGCAACCACAGATACGCAGTATTTT.

The rearrangement joins TRBV6-6 to TRBJ1-3; no firm D call. The CDR3 consists of 13 residues. V was pared by 11 bases and J by 2 bases, with 13 bases between. From germline, CDR1 is MNHNY and CDR2 SVGAGI (reference sequence). CDR3 sequence reads: CAAEEVPGNTIYF. The CDR3 nucleotides read TGTGCCGCGGAGGAGGTCCCTGGAAACACCATATATTTT.

The rearrangement joins TRBV7-9 to TRBJ2-7, with 9 bases aligning to TRBD1. Trimming cost V 5 bases and J 3 bases; bases outside gene matches: 8. This CDR3 comprises 15 residues. Germline CDR1 reads SEHNR; CDR2 reads FQNEAQ (reference sequence). The CDR3 is CASSAPGTGIYEQYF. The CDR3 DNA is TGTGCCAGCAGCGCACCAGGGACAGGGATCTACGAGCAGTACTTC.

V usage is TRBV7-3 and J usage is TRBJ2-4; maybe TRBD2 (5 bases). Per the germline V gene, CDR1 is SGHTA and CDR2 is FQGTGA. The CDR3 contains 14 residues. V was cut by 2 bases and J by 7 bases, with 12 bases left in between. The CDR3 sequence: CASSLDSPGNIQYF. Written as DNA, the CDR3 is TGTGCCAGCAGCTTAGATTCCCCGGGGAACATTCAGTACTTC.

The genes are TRBV27 and TRBJ1-1; D is unresolved. This CDR3 has 13 residues. The germline V gene encodes CDR1 MNHEY and CDR2 SMNVEV (reference sequence). Trimming pared 2 bases from V and 5 bases from J, leaving 9 bases between. CDR3 amino acids: CASSLRVGTEAFF. In nucleotides, the CDR3 is TGTGCCAGCAGTTTAAGGGTGGGGACTGAAGCTTTCTTT.

This chain uses TRBV19 with TRBJ2-2; D gene unclear. Germline assignment: CDR1 LNHDA and CDR2 SQIVND (reference sequence). The V and J ends lost 6 bases and 6 bases respectively, with 14 bases between them. There are 14 residues in the CDR3. The CDR3 DNA is TGTGCCAGTAGCATCGTCCCCGGGTCCGGGGAGCTGTTTTTT. Its translation: CASSIVPGSGELFF.

The chain uses TRBV29-1 and TRBJ1-2; D is unresolved. V lost 6 bases to trimming and J lost 4 bases, with 12 bases between them. Germline V gives CDR1 SQVTM, CDR2 ANQGSEA. The CDR3 contains 12 residues. In DNA form, the CDR3 reads TGCAGCGTCCGGACGGCTGGCTATGGCTACACCTTC. Its translation: CSVRTAGYGYTF.

This clone has more than one count but fewer than ten. The chain joins TRBV29-1 to TRBJ2-7; 7 bases are shared with TRBD1. Germline-derived CDR1 and CDR2 are SQVTM and ANQGSEA. The CDR3 is made up of 17 amino acids. With 5 bases clipped from V and 1 base from J, the junction kept 17 bases outside the gene matches. CDR3 bases: TGCAGCGTTCAGTCAGGGGGTAGGCCAGGGATATCCTACGAGCAGTACTTC. Its translation is CSVQSGGRPGISYEQYF.

This clone appeared a single time. This chain joins TRBV5-6 and TRBJ2-5; 7 bases line up with TRBD1. CDR3 length: 15 amino acids. The germline V gene encodes CDR1 SGHDT and CDR2 YYEEEE. The J segment lost 5 bases and the V segment lost 3 bases, leaving 10 bases of the junction unmatched. The CDR3 spells CASSSKHSGGETQYF. The CDR3 DNA reads TGTGCCAGCAGCTCCAAACACTCAGGGGGTGAGACCCAGTACTTC.

The chain has TRBV5-6 and TRBJ2-5, with D perhaps matching TRBD2 (6 bases). The CDR3 has 16 amino acids. CDR1 SGHDT and CDR2 YYEEEE come from the germline V gene. V was clipped by 4 bases and J by 2 bases, with 18 bases between them. The CDR3 region is CASSPGPLGRQETQYF. The CDR3 bases are TGTGCCAGCAGCCCAGGACCGTTAGGGAGGCAAGAGACCCAGTACTTC.

This clone was counted once. The chain couples TRBV14 to TRBJ1-2; D is unclear. V was shortened by 2 bases and J by 3 bases, with 1 base between the two germline ends. Germline V gene lookup returns CDR1 SGHDN and CDR2 FVKESK. The CDR3 has 11 amino acids. CDR3 sequence (DNA): TGTGCCAGCAGCCAACACTATGGCTACACCTTC. Translating gives CASSQHYGYTF.

This chain connects TRBV20-1 to TRBJ2-1; no clear D. The CDR3 extends over 11 amino acids. V was shortened by 3 bases and J by 2 bases, with 2 bases between the two germline ends. Germline V lookup: CDR1 DFQATT, CDR2 SNEGSKA (reference sequence). CDR3 sequence (DNA): TGCAGTGCTAGCCCCTACAATGAGCAGTTCTTC. Residues: CSASPYNEQFF.

This clone has only a few counts. The chain carries TRBV7-9 and TRBJ2-7, with 9 bases lining up with TRBD1. There are 15 residues in the CDR3. From germline, CDR1 is SEHNR and CDR2 FQNEAQ (reference sequence). The trim removed 5 bases at V and 3 bases at J, leaving 8 bases unmatched. In DNA, the CDR3 is TGTGCCAGCAGCCGCTCGGCGGGACAGGGCTACGAGCAGTACTTC. Encoded protein: CASSRSAGQGYEQYF.

The CDR3 bases are TGTGCCACTAAACCAGGGGCTGGAAACACCATATATTTT. Residues: CATKPGAGNTIYF. The gene calls are TRBV12-3 or TRBV12-4 and TRBJ1-3; D might be TRBD1 (6 bases). The CDR3 consists of 13 residues. V was clipped by 10 bases and J by 2 bases, with 12 bases between them.

V and J are TRBV9 and TRBJ1-4; tentatively, D is TRBD1 (5 bases). V gave up 5 bases and J gave up 12 bases, with 11 bases separating them. Germline V CDR1 and CDR2: SGDLS, YYNGEE. CDR3 size: 11 residues. CDR3 bases: TGTGCCAGCAGGTTAGTGGGGGAACTGTTTTTT. Its translation is CASRLVGELFF.

This clone came up a few times. The rearrangement uses TRBV3-1 (or the pseudogene TRBV3-2) and TRBJ1-1; weak D call: TRBD1 (6 bases). CDR3 length: 11 amino acids. Trimming took 6 bases from V and 11 from J, leaving 13 bases between them. Germline V lookup: CDR1 LGHDT, CDR2 YNNKEL (reference sequence). CDR3 sequence: CASRRGGFAFF. The DNA for the CDR3 is TGTGCCAGCAGACGAGGGGGGTTTGCTTTCTTT.

This clone was found once. The CDR3 loop reads CASSLVTSGGAYEQYF. The CDR3 DNA reads TGTGCCAGCAGCTTAGTGACTAGCGGGGGGGCTTACGAGCAGTACTTC. J is TRBJ2-7 and V is TRBV7-2; 14 nucleotides match TRBD2. Per the germline V gene, CDR1 is SGHTA and CDR2 is FQGNSA. V lost 1 base and J lost 4; bases outside the gene matches: 3. The CDR3 totals 16 residues.

This clone was found a few times. The chain employs TRBV18 and TRBJ1-1; D may be TRBD1 (5 bases). The V gene lost 2 bases and the J gene lost 3 bases, with 13 bases spanning the gap. The germline gives CDR1 KGHSH, CDR2 LQKENI. The CDR3 runs to 15 residues. CDR3 amino acids: CASSPGGGLHTEAFF. CDR3 DNA: TGTGCCAGCTCACCAGGGGGAGGGTTGCACACTGAAGCTTTCTTT. Looking up the rest from reference TRBV18 and TRBJ1-1 gives the full variable domain: NAGVMQNPRHLVRRRGQEARLRCSPMKGHSHVYWYRQLPEEGLKFMVYLQKENIIDESGMPKERFSAEFPKEGPSILRIQQVVRGDSAAYFCASSPGGGLHTEAFFGQGTRLTVV.